This T cell receptor beta chain was sequenced during a study of blood T cell repertoires in COVID-19. Study at large: The United States, Italy and Spain were the sources of the acute and convalescent COVID-19 samples.

With V trimmed by 4 bases and J by 1 base, 5 bases remained unmatched. Germline CDR1 and CDR2: SGHNT and YYREEE (reference sequence). The CDR3 runs 16 residues. The data were produced by immunoSEQ multiplex PCR, yet TCRdb's version contains in-frame clones alone and is incomplete. The sample comprises a few hundred thousand clones, around 89% of which are singletons, and 1.2% rests with the top ten. Recruitment covered 20 to 25 US areas and drew participants whose ages spanned 18 to 89 years. Donors in Cohort 3 counted as recovered after two negative PCRs, clearance, or symptom resolution. This clone occurred a few times.

The sequenced material came from PBMCs or T cells enriched from blood (not recorded which). This chain connects TRBV5-4 to TRBJ1-4, with TRBD1 matching over 9 bases. This TCR was sampled from a man aged 25-45 years who had recovered from COVID-19. The chain's CDR3 is CASSPGQGLTNEKLFF. In DNA form, the CDR3 reads TGTGCCAGCAGCCCGGGACAGGGTTTAACTAATGAAAAACTGTTTTTT.